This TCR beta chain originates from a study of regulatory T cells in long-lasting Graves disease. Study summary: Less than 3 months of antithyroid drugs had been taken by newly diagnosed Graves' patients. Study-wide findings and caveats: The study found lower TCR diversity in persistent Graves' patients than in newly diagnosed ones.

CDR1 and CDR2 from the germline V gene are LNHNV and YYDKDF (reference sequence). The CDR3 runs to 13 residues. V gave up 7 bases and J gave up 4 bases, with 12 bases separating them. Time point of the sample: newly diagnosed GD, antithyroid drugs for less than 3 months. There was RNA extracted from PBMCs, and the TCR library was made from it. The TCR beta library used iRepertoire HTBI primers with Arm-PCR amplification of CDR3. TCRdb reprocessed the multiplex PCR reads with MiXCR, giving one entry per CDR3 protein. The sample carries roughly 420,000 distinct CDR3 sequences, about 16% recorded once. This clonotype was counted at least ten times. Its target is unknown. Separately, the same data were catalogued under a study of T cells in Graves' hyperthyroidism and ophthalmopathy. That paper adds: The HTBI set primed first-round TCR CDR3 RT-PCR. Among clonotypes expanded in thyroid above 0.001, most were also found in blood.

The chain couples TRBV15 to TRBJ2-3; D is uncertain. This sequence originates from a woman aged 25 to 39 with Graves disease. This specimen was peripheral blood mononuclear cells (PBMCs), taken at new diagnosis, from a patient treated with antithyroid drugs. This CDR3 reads CATTPRRADTQYF. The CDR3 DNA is TGTGCCACCACCCCGCGCCGCGCAGATACGCAGTATTTT.